These 30 T cell receptor beta chains came from one sample sequenced in a study of PD-1 blockade in classical Hodgkin lymphoma. Produced via immunoSEQ multiplex PCR; TCRdb's table is partial and in-frame only. The data contain 23,000 or so clones, 70% to 85% of them singletons. Time point indicated: cycle 4 day 1 (C4D1), after less than 7 weeks of nivolumab. Every patient experienced relapse after autologous stem cell transplantation, and brentuximab vedotin exposure varied. Sequencing was performed on peripheral blood mononuclear cells (PBMCs), taken before the fourth cycle of nivolumab. The receptors derive from a human donor with classical Hodgkin lymphoma.

The chain combines TRBV5-5 with TRBJ1-1, with D possibly TRBD1 on 6 matching bases. The germline V and J ends were trimmed by 4 bases and 6 bases, with 16 bases remaining between them. The CDR3 is 14 amino acids. CDR1 is SGHKS, CDR2 YYEKEE, per germline (reference sequence). The CDR3 is CASSVDRILAEAFF. The CDR3, as DNA: TGTGCCAGCAGCGTGGACAGAATTCTGGCTGAAGCTTTCTTT.

The DNA of the CDR3 is TGTGCCAGTAGTATTGCCCTAGCGGGAGATACGCAGTATTTT. The encoded protein is CASSIALAGDTQYF. The V call is TRBV19, the J call TRBJ2-3; TRBD2 matches 8 bases. The V gene end was trimmed by 3 bases and the J gene end by 5 bases; junction bases not matched to a gene: 4. Germline V gene data show CDR1 as LNHDA and CDR2 as SQIVND (reference sequence). There are 14 residues in the CDR3.

This chain links TRBV4-2 with TRBJ1-1; the match to TRBD1 covers 12 bases. This CDR3 region has 18 residues. Per germline, CDR1 LGHNA and CDR2 YNFKEQ. V shed 1 base, J shed 3 bases, and the junction held 9 bases outside the gene matches. The CDR3 protein is CASSQGPGQGATYTEAFF. CDR3 DNA: TGTGCCAGCAGCCAAGGGCCGGGACAGGGGGCGACTTACACTGAAGCTTTCTTT.

This clone was seen a handful of times. The V gene is TRBV6-1, the J gene TRBJ1-2, with D tentatively TRBD1 (5 bases). Germline CDR1 and CDR2: MNHNS and SASEGT. There are 12 residues in the CDR3. V lost 4 bases and J lost 8, with 11 bases in between. CDR3 protein: CASSVPGWGYTF. Here the CDR3 DNA reads TGTGCCAGCAGTGTTCCAGGGTGGGGCTACACCTTC.

The gene calls are TRBV7-9 and TRBJ2-5; D unresolved. CDR1 is SEHNR, CDR2 FQNEAQ, per germline (reference sequence). The V end lost 1 base, the J end lost 5 bases, and 14 bases lay between the germline ends. This CDR3 spans 15 amino acids. The CDR3 sequence is CASSLVSERVETQYF. As DNA, the CDR3 is TGTGCCAGCAGCTTAGTGTCAGAAAGGGTCGAGACCCAGTACTTC.

V usage is TRBV18 and J usage is TRBJ2-7; no reliable D call. The CDR3 length is 15 residues. Trimming cost V 3 bases and J 0 bases, with 12 bases left between them. Germline assignment: CDR1 KGHSH and CDR2 LQKENI. The CDR3 protein is CASSPGDTISYEQYF. The CDR3 DNA sequence: TGTGCCAGCTCACCCGGCGACACAATCTCCTACGAGCAGTACTTC.

The J gene is TRBJ1-2, the V gene TRBV2; 7 nucleotides agree with TRBD1. The CDR3 has 16 amino acids. V trimming: 2 bases; J trimming: 3 bases; junction bases outside the gene matches: 9. Germline V CDR1 and CDR2: SNHLY, FYNNEI. As DNA, the CDR3 is TGTGCCAGCAGTGAAAATTCAAGGGACAGTCACTATGGCTACACCTTC. Its translation: CASSENSRDSHYGYTF. Full variable domain (rest looked up from reference TRBV2 and TRBJ1-2): EPEVTQTPSHQVTQMGQEVILRCVPISNHLYFYWYRQILGQKVEFLVSFYNNEISEKSEIFDDQFSVERPDGSNFTLKIRSTKLEDSAMYFCASSENSRDSHYGYTFGSGTRLTVV.

This clone appeared a single time. The gene calls are TRBV9 and TRBJ2-1; TRBD1 is a possible D gene (6 bases). Germline CDR1 and CDR2: SGDLS and YYNGEE. V lost 3 bases and J lost 4, with 11 bases in between. The length of the CDR3 is 14 residues. DNA of the CDR3: TGTGCCAGCAGCGGCCGCCAGGGGTACAATGAGCAGTTCTTC. It codes for CASSGRQGYNEQFF. Supplemented by reference TRBV9 and TRBJ2-1, the full variable domain reads DSGVTQTPKHLITATGQRVTLRCSPRSGDLSVYWYQQSLDQGLQFLIQYYNGEERAKGNILERFSAQQFPDLHSELNLSSLELGDSALYFCASSGRQGYNEQFFGPGTRLTVL.

The genes are TRBV29-1 and TRBJ1-3, with 7 bases identical to TRBD1. The germline V gene encodes CDR1 SQVTM and CDR2 ANQGSEA. The length of the CDR3 is 16 residues. Losses at the gene ends were 6 bases for V and 1 base for J; bases not matched to a gene: 12. In nucleotides, the CDR3 is TGCAGCGTAGCCACCCAGGGGGTTCTTTCTGGAAACACCATATATTTT. As protein: CSVATQGVLSGNTIYF.

The rearrangement joins TRBV5-1 to TRBJ2-7; D gene ambiguous. The CDR3 is made up of 14 amino acids. From germline, CDR1 is SGHRS and CDR2 YFSETQ. V was shortened by 3 bases and J by 0 bases, with 10 bases between the two germline ends. The CDR3 DNA sequence: TGCGCCAGCAGCTCTGAACCGGGCTCCTACGAGCAGTACTTC. Amino acids: CASSSEPGSYEQYF.

The J gene is TRBJ1-1, the V gene TRBV6-6; D is ambiguous. This CDR3 is built from 13 residues. Germline-derived CDR1 and CDR2 are MNHNY and SVGAGI (reference sequence). Trimming removed 6 bases from V and 4 bases from J, with 12 bases in between. The CDR3, as DNA: TGTGCCAGCAGCCCGACACGGGGCACTGAAGCTTTCTTT. It codes for CASSPTRGTEAFF.

The chain uses TRBV13 and TRBJ1-1, with D tentatively TRBD1 (6 bases). Germline CDR1 is PRHDT and CDR2 is FYEKMQ (reference sequence). The V gene lost 5 bases and the J gene lost 5 bases, with 15 bases spanning the gap. The CDR3 extends over 14 amino acids. CDR3 amino acids: CASSPRGGGTEAFF. CDR3 nucleotides: TGTGCCAGCAGCCCCAGGGGAGGGGGGACTGAAGCTTTCTTT.

The chain is built from TRBV6-1 and TRBJ1-3; D possibly corresponds to TRBD1 (5 bases). Trimming removed 2 bases at V and 2 bases at J, with 19 bases between. This CDR3 contains 18 residues. The germline V gene has CDR1 MNHNS and CDR2 SASEGT. CDR3 bases: TGTGCCAGCAGTGAATGGACTGCTGGGGGGTCCCCTGGAAACACCATATATTTT. It translates to CASSEWTAGGSPGNTIYF.

The CDR3 DNA reads TGTGCCAGTCACTCGGGACAGGGATACGAGCAGTACTTC. Translated, it gives CASHSGQGYEQYF. The chain couples TRBV6-1 to TRBJ2-7; TRBD1 matches at 9 bases. Germline CDR1 and CDR2: MNHNS and SASEGT. The V and J ends lost 9 bases and 4 bases, in that order; junction bases with no gene match: 7. The CDR3 consists of 13 residues.

This clone was counted a few times. The chain has TRBV21-1 and TRBJ2-7. TRBV21-1 is termed a pseudogene. This CDR3 comprises 16 residues. The CDR3 protein is CASSKEGTPHYYEQYF. The CDR3 DNA reads TGTGCCAGCAGCAAAGAAGGGACCCCTCACTATTACGAGCAGTACTTC.

The rearrangement links TRBV20-1 to TRBJ1-3; no definite D call. This CDR3 has 11 residues. V shed 5 bases and J shed 4 bases, with 6 bases lying between them. Germline CDR1 reads DFQATT; CDR2 reads SNEGSKA (reference sequence). DNA for the CDR3: TGCAGTGCTGAACAGGGAAACACCATATATTTT. It encodes CSAEQGNTIYF.

This clone has just a few counts. V gene TRBV2 combines with J gene TRBJ2-1, with 9 bases identical to TRBD2. Germline V lookup: CDR1 SNHLY, CDR2 FYNNEI. With 2 bases clipped from V and 10 bases from J, the junction kept 9 bases outside the gene matches. This CDR3 has 15 amino acids. The DNA for the CDR3 is TGTGCCAGCAGTGAAAGGCGGGGGGGCAGAGGGGAGCAGTTCTTC. Residues: CASSERRGGRGEQFF.

The chain employs TRBV5-4 and TRBJ2-3, with 8 bases lining up with TRBD1. The CDR3 has 14 amino acids. Trimming cost V 0 bases and J 6 bases; bases outside gene matches: 3. Per germline, CDR1 SGHNT and CDR2 YYREEE (reference sequence). The CDR3, as DNA: TGTGCCAGCAGCTTGGGCAGGGGGCTGGATACGCAGTATTTT. It encodes CASSLGRGLDTQYF.

This rearrangement joins TRBV7-6 to TRBJ2-5; D not certain. The CDR3 has 15 residues. Trimming stripped 2 bases from V and 2 bases from J, with 12 bases between. Germline V lookup: CDR1 SGHVS, CDR2 FNYEAQ. In nucleotides, the CDR3 is TGTGCCAGCAGCTTAACCCGACTGGGACAAGAGACCCAGTACTTC. It codes for CASSLTRLGQETQYF.

V is TRBV7-5 and J is TRBJ1-5. TRBV7-5 is a recognized pseudogene. The CDR3 runs 16 residues. The CDR3 loop reads CARSLGRRISNQPQHF. The CDR3 coding sequence is TGTGCCAGAAGCTTAGGGCGGAGGATTAGCAATCAGCCCCAGCATTTT.

This clone is medium-sized. The chain has TRBV27 and TRBJ2-2, with no clear D. The V and J ends lost 6 bases and 9 bases respectively, with 17 bases between them. Germline-derived CDR1 and CDR2 are MNHEY and SMNVEV (reference sequence). The CDR3 runs to 14 residues. CDR3 in DNA: TGTGCCAGCAGCCTGGGTTCCGCGCCCCGGGAGCTGTTTTTT. This gives the protein CASSLGSAPRELFF.

The genes are TRBV7-3 and TRBJ2-1, with D uncertain. This CDR3 is 12 amino acids long. Trimming left V 5 bases short and J 9 bases short, with 11 bases between. The V gene's germline CDR1 is SGHTA and CDR2 FQGTGA. The CDR3 reads CASSLVAGEQFF. The CDR3 coding sequence is TGTGCCAGCAGCCTCGTGGCTGGTGAGCAGTTCTTC.

V gene TRBV2 combines with J gene TRBJ1-3; D is undetermined. This CDR3 has 11 residues. Germline V CDR1 and CDR2: SNHLY, FYNNEI. The V end was cut by 6 bases, the J end by 4 bases, with 4 bases between. The CDR3 here is CASSYGNTIYF. The CDR3 coding sequence is TGTGCCAGCAGCTACGGAAACACCATATATTTT.

The rearrangement links TRBV10-1 to TRBJ2-5; perhaps D is TRBD1 or TRBD2 (5 bases each). Trimming took 5 bases from V and 4 from J, leaving 11 bases between them. The length of the CDR3 is 13 residues. CDR1 and CDR2 from the germline V gene are WNHNN and SYGVQD (reference sequence). In nucleotides, the CDR3 is TGCGCCAGCAGTCGCACTAGGGGAGAGACCCAGTACTTC. As protein: CASSRTRGETQYF.

The chain joins TRBV7-2 to TRBJ2-1; D possibly corresponds to TRBD2 (6 bases). This CDR3 is built from 16 residues. Germline V gives CDR1 SGHTA, CDR2 FQGNSA. Trimming cost V 2 bases and J 0 bases, with 11 bases left between them. CDR3 sequence (DNA): TGTGCCAGCAGCTTAAAGGGACTGAGCTCCTACAATGAGCAGTTCTTC. This encodes CASSLKGLSSYNEQFF.

The chain carries TRBV28 and TRBJ1-5; 10 bases map to TRBD1. The CDR3 spans 14 residues. V dropped 10 bases and J dropped 5; count of bases not matched to a gene: 8. CDR1 is MDHEN, CDR2 SYDVKM, per germline. CDR3 in amino acids: CATSGQGPYQPQHF. For the CDR3, the DNA is TGTGCCACGTCGGGACAGGGGCCCTATCAGCCCCAGCATTTT.

The rearrangement joins TRBV30 to TRBJ2-5, with D perhaps TRBD2 (5 bases). Germline assignment: CDR1 GTSNPN and CDR2 SVGIG (reference sequence). The CDR3 is 12 residues long. The ends were cut back, 1 base at V and 5 bases at J, with 8 bases in the middle. The chain's CDR3 is CAWSDGGETQYF. The DNA for the CDR3 is TGTGCCTGGAGTGATGGAGGTGAGACCCAGTACTTC.

J is TRBJ2-5 and V is TRBV11-3; D is perhaps TRBD1 (6 bases). The CDR3 extends over 18 amino acids. From germline, CDR1 is SGHNT and CDR2 YENEEA. Trimming stripped 3 bases from V and 3 bases from J, with 23 bases between. CDR3 nucleotides: TGTGCCAGCAGCTTGGCTCCTAGGGGGACACAGCAAGAAGAGACCCAGTACTTC. Residues: CASSLAPRGTQQEETQYF.

The chain employs TRBV2 and TRBJ2-7, with TRBD2 identical over 8 bases. This CDR3 spans 15 amino acids. The J segment lost 6 bases and the V segment lost 7 bases, leaving 14 bases of the junction unmatched. Germline V gene data show CDR1 as SNHLY and CDR2 as FYNNEI. CDR3 protein: CASTASGSLRVEQYF. Here the CDR3 DNA reads TGTGCCAGCACGGCCAGCGGGAGCCTTCGGGTCGAGCAGTACTTC.

This sequence joins TRBV7-9 and TRBJ1-5, with D possibly TRBD1 on 5 matching bases. V gave up 3 bases and J gave up 0 bases, with 9 bases separating them. The germline V gene has CDR1 SEHNR and CDR2 FQNEAQ (reference sequence). This CDR3 is 15 amino acids long. CDR3 loop: CASSLAGDSNQPQHF. For the CDR3, the DNA is TGTGCCAGCAGCTTGGCGGGGGATAGCAATCAGCCCCAGCATTTT.